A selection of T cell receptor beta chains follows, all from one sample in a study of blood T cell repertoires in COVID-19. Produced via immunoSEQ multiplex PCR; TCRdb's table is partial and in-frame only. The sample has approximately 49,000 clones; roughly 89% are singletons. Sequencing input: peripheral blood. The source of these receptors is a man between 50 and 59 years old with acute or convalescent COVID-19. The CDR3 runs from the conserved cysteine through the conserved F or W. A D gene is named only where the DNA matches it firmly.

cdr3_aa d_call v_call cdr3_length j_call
CASSSFQGRSTEAFF NA TRBV28 15 TRBJ1-1
CASSFRTETEAFF NA TRBV6-6 13 TRBJ1-1
CSVEEMNTEAFF NA TRBV29-1 12 TRBJ1-1
CASSEDGDREYF TRBD1 TRBV6-1 12 TRBJ2-7
CASSRQGAGVTGELFF TRBD1 TRBV10-2 16 TRBJ2-2
CASSLRGRDTEAFF NA TRBV7-2 14 TRBJ1-1
CASSLGYSGGANTEAFF TRBD1 TRBV7-6 17 TRBJ1-1
CASSVVGTPEKLFF NA TRBV9 14 TRBJ1-4
CASSLPGSYNSPLHF NA TRBV7-2 15 TRBJ1-6
CASSGQGNTEAFF TRBD1 TRBV10-1 13 TRBJ1-1
CASSQVRTGGDTQYF TRBD1 TRBV3-1/TRBV3-2 15 TRBJ2-3
CASSFRANSPLHF NA TRBV12-3/TRBV12-4 13 TRBJ1-6
CASNLLGGGNEQFF NA TRBV9 14 TRBJ2-1
CASSQGQGAYGYTF NA TRBV9 14 TRBJ1-2
CASSGAGAVAGELFF NA TRBV4-1 15 TRBJ2-2
CASRPSGLSPDTQYF TRBD2 TRBV28 15 TRBJ2-3
CASSRQDGNTEAFF NA TRBV6-5 14 TRBJ1-1
CASSQASHNYGYTF NA TRBV3-1/TRBV3-2 14 TRBJ1-2
CASSLTDRANTEAFF TRBD1 TRBV7-8 15 TRBJ1-1
CASSRPGLAGEVRYEQYF TRBD2 TRBV5-4 18 TRBJ2-7
CASSRTSGRLEQYF TRBD2 TRBV6-5 14 TRBJ2-7
CASSQVGTSGRGEQFF TRBD2 TRBV3-1/TRBV3-2 16 TRBJ2-1
CASGGQGSYEQYF TRBD1 TRBV2 13 TRBJ2-7
CASSPNSYHSGNTIYF NA TRBV7-6 16 TRBJ1-3
CASSEVGQGNTEAFF TRBD1 TRBV25-1 15 TRBJ1-1
CASSPRLAGGADTQYF TRBD2 TRBV16 16 TRBJ2-3
CASSPRSGQTYEQYF NA TRBV11-3 15 TRBJ2-7
CASSLVTGLEGEQYF NA TRBV5-1 15 TRBJ2-7
CASSLNYNQETQYF NA TRBV11-2 14 TRBJ2-5
CASSLRAGAQYF NA TRBV5-4 12 TRBJ2-7
CASMRSYGYTF NA TRBV12-3/TRBV12-4 11 TRBJ1-2
CASSERAGGSYNEQFF TRBD2 TRBV2 16 TRBJ2-1
CASSRTVYQETQYF NA TRBV7-8 14 TRBJ2-5
CASSPWGTEITYEQYF TRBD1 TRBV6-6 16 TRBJ2-7
CASSATGYGYTF NA TRBV12-3/TRBV12-4 12 TRBJ1-2
CASTTSSGGEAYEQYF TRBD1 TRBV9 16 TRBJ2-7
CASSLGQLLTTEQFF NA TRBV27 15 TRBJ2-1
CASSLARFGEQFF NA TRBV27 13 TRBJ2-1
CASSREQGSRNIQYF NA TRBV6-6 15 TRBJ2-4
CASSLTGNTEAFF NA TRBV28 13 TRBJ1-1